These 8 T cell receptor beta chains came from one sample sequenced in a study of immune heterogeneity within non-small cell lung tumors. Template input was genomic DNA from bulk tumor (around 640 ng per sample). During surgery, each primary tumor gave multiple biopsies spaced as far apart as possible. Patients underwent curative surgery for untreated, newly diagnosed non-small cell lung cancer. Amplification of the TCR beta CDR3 was achieved through multiplex PCR with 32 V and 13 J primers. TCRdb re-analysed the multiplex PCR reads in MiXCR, keeping a single row per CDR3 protein. Among around 19,000 distinct CDR3 sequences listed, around 27% were seen once. Sample: lung tumor tissue. Source of these receptors: a man aged 35-49 years with non-small cell lung cancer.

The V and J genes are TRBV30 and TRBJ2-5; D tentatively fits TRBD1 or TRBD2 (5 bases each). The CDR3 sequence is 13 residues long. V shed 2 bases and J shed 4 bases, with 11 bases lying between them. CDR1 is GTSNPN and CDR2 is SVGIG in the germline V gene (reference sequence). The CDR3 protein is CAWSIGTRETQYF. Written as DNA, the CDR3 is TGTGCCTGGAGTATCGGGACGAGAGAGACCCAGTACTTC.

About this clonotype itself: Sequence at one end of the junction differs from germline and may be a read error. The chain carries TRBV12-5 and TRBJ1-6; D unresolved. CDR3 length: 14 residues. CDR1 and CDR2 from the germline V gene are LGHNT and FRNRAP. The CDR3, as DNA: TGTGCTAGTGGTTTGATGGGAGGTAATTCACACCTCCACTTT. It codes for CASGLMGGNSHLHF.

In its sample, this clonotype was seen once. Relative to the germline gene, one junction end is altered; a read error may explain this. The chain has TRBV3-1 and TRBJ2-1; TRBD2 matches 14 bases. The CDR3 sequence is 16 residues long. Per the germline V gene, CDR1 is LGHDT and CDR2 is YNNKEL (reference sequence). The CDR3 coding sequence is TGTGACAGCAGCCCCGTTGGGACTAGCGGGGGCTACGAGCAGTTCTTC. Its translation is CDSSPVGTSGGYEQFF.

This clonotype turned up a few times. The J gene is TRBJ2-7, the V gene TRBV7-2; no definite D call. V was cut by 5 bases and J by 2 bases, with 10 bases left in between. Germline V CDR1 and CDR2: SGHTA, FQGNSA. The CDR3 covers 13 residues. The CDR3 DNA follows: TGTGCCAGCAGCCCAAGGACCACCTACGAGCAGTACTTC. Its translation: CASSPRTTYEQYF.

This clonotype was recorded a few times. The chain joins TRBV20-1 to TRBJ2-1, with 8 bases matching TRBD2. The CDR3 contains 14 residues. The germline V gene has CDR1 DFQATT and CDR2 SNEGSKA (reference sequence). The V and J ends lost 0 bases and 8 bases, in that order; junction bases with no gene match: 6. CDR3 nucleotides: TGCAGTGCTAGAGAAGGAGCGGGAGCACATGAGCAGTTCTTC. Encoded protein: CSAREGAGAHEQFF.

By its share, this clonotype is medium-sized. CDR3: CASGGDTYNQLFF. CDR3 coding DNA: TGTGCCAGTGGAGGGGACACCTATAACCAACTGTTTTTT. J is TRBJ1-4 and V is TRBV19; perhaps TRBD1 as D (6 bases). This CDR3 spans 13 amino acids. Germline V gene data show CDR1 as LNHDA and CDR2 as SQIVND (reference sequence). Trimming stripped 8 bases from V and 12 bases from J, with 19 bases between.

The rearrangement uses TRBV5-1 and TRBJ2-2, with TRBD1 matching over 9 bases. The CDR3 is 15 residues long. Trimming removed 4 bases from V and 6 bases from J; junction bases left unmatched: 7. Germline V gene data show CDR1 as SGHRS and CDR2 as YFSETQ. CDR3 amino acids: CASSTRQGGAGELFF. CDR3 DNA: TGCGCCAGCAGCACCCGACAGGGGGGCGCCGGGGAGCTGTTTTTT.

This clonotype occurred a few times. The chain links TRBV20-1 to TRBJ1-5; a weak D match, TRBD1 (6 bases). V gave up 1 base and J gave up 3 bases, with 13 bases separating them. CDR1 and CDR2 (germline): DFQATT, SNEGSKA (reference sequence). This CDR3 contains 15 residues. The CDR3 loop is CSARVSGQTNQPQHF. For the CDR3, the DNA is TGCAGTGCTAGAGTATCCGGACAGACCAATCAGCCCCAGCATTTT.